These 22 T cell receptor beta chains came from one sample sequenced in a study of OX40 agonist ivuxolimab in advanced cancers. The method was immunoSEQ multiplex PCR; TCRdb's version includes in-frame clones alone and lacks a portion of them. The table includes roughly 20,000 clones, about 79% detected once. The sample here was CD4+ or CD8+ T cells sorted from blood, taken in a trial of the OX40 agonist ivuxolimab. The receptors come from an adult with an advanced solid tumor such as melanoma, head and neck, liver or kidney cancer.

The chain uses TRBV5-1 and TRBJ2-7; possibly TRBD1 for D (6 bases). Per germline, CDR1 SGHRS and CDR2 YFSETQ. CDR3 length: 12 residues. V lost 4 bases, J lost 1 base, and 6 bases lay in between. The CDR3 is CASSTGSYEQYF. The DNA of the CDR3 is TGCGCCAGCAGCACAGGGTCCTACGAGCAGTACTTC.

The CDR3 here is CASSPTGIEQYF. As DNA, the CDR3 is TGTGCCAGCAGCCCGACAGGAATCGAGCAGTACTTC. The chain combines TRBV5-4 with TRBJ2-7; the D gene is possibly TRBD1 (6 bases). The ends were cut back, 4 bases at V and 6 bases at J, with 11 bases in the middle. CDR3 size: 12 residues. Germline V lookup: CDR1 SGHNT, CDR2 YYREEE (reference sequence).

A single count supports this clone. V usage is TRBV18 and J usage is TRBJ2-4; D is ambiguous. Trimming removed 3 bases from V and 5 bases from J, with 11 bases in between. The CDR3 spans 14 residues. Germline CDR1 KGHSH, CDR2 LQKENI. The CDR3 here is CASSPPQDQNIQYF. CDR3 DNA: TGTGCCAGCTCACCCCCCCAAGACCAAAACATTCAGTACTTC.

V and J are TRBV12-5 and TRBJ2-7; 11 bases align to TRBD1. After removal of 4 bases from V and 7 bases from J, the junction contained 12 bases not matched to a gene. The germline V gene encodes CDR1 LGHNT and CDR2 FRNRAP. This CDR3 has 16 residues. CDR3 amino acids: CASGSDRTGGLNEQYF. In nucleotides, the CDR3 is TGTGCTAGTGGTTCGGACAGGACAGGGGGCCTCAATGAGCAGTACTTC.

V and J are TRBV4-3 and TRBJ2-7; 14 bases align to TRBD2. This CDR3 has 18 amino acids. Germline V lookup: CDR1 LGHNA, CDR2 YSLEER. The junction had 8 bases not matched to a gene; V was cut back by 0 bases and J by 4 bases. Written as DNA, the CDR3 is TGCGCCAGCAGCCAAGAAGTGGTGGGACTAGCGGGGGTTTACGAGCAGTACTTC. Amino acid sequence: CASSQEVVGLAGVYEQYF.

The chain employs TRBV9 and TRBJ1-3; D unresolved. This CDR3 spans 16 amino acids. Germline loops: CDR1 SGDLS, CDR2 YYNGEE. V lost 0 bases to trimming and J lost 4 bases, with 14 bases between them. CDR3 DNA: TGTGCCAGCAGCGTAGGAGGCAGTCCGCCAGGAAACACCATATATTTT. This sequence encodes CASSVGGSPPGNTIYF. Filled out from reference TRBV9 and TRBJ1-3, the complete variable domain reads DSGVTQTPKHLITATGQRVTLRCSPRSGDLSVYWYQQSLDQGLQFLIQYYNGEERAKGNILERFSAQQFPDLHSELNLSSLELGDSALYFCASSVGGSPPGNTIYFGEGSWLTVV.

The chain employs TRBV4-1 and TRBJ2-3; 9 bases fit TRBD2. Germline values: CDR1 MGHRA, CDR2 YSYEKL. The CDR3 is 18 amino acids. V was clipped by 0 bases and J by 4 bases; unmatched bases: 11. The CDR3 reads CASSQDPYSSGVADTQYF. CDR3 DNA: TGCGCCAGCAGCCAAGATCCTTATTCTAGCGGGGTAGCAGATACGCAGTATTTT.

The V gene is TRBV7-9, the J gene TRBJ2-3; no firm D call. Germline-derived CDR1 and CDR2 are SEHNR and FQNEAQ (reference sequence). The CDR3 consists of 15 residues. V lost 5 bases and J 0 bases, leaving 12 bases between the germline ends. DNA of the CDR3: TGTGCCAGCAGCCCGATAGCCATTAGCACAGATACGCAGTATTTT. Its protein product is CASSPIAISTDTQYF. Full variable domain (remainder filled in from reference TRBV7-9 and TRBJ2-3): DTGVSQNPRHKITKRGQNVTFRCDPISEHNRLYWYRQTLGQGPEFLTYFQNEAQLEKSRLLSDRFSAERPKGSFSTLEIQRTEQGDSAMYLCASSPIAISTDTQYFGPGTRLTVL.

This clone has more than one count but fewer than ten. The V and J genes are TRBV28 and TRBJ2-7; D is possibly TRBD1 (6 bases). Germline V gene data show CDR1 as MDHEN and CDR2 as SYDVKM. V was cut by 1 base and J by 6 bases, with 13 bases left in between. There are 14 residues in the CDR3. CDR3 sequence (DNA): TGTGCCAGCAGTTTATTTACAGGGTCGGGCGAGCAGTACTTC. It translates to CASSLFTGSGEQYF.

This rearrangement joins TRBV7-9 to TRBJ1-5, with TRBD1 as a possible D gene (5 bases). Germline loops: CDR1 SEHNR, CDR2 FQNEAQ (reference sequence). The germline V and J ends were trimmed by 4 bases and 9 bases, with 10 bases remaining between them. This CDR3 region has 12 residues. CDR3 DNA: TGTGCCAGCAGCTACCAGGGTAGGCCCCAGCATTTT. Translating it yields CASSYQGRPQHF. Supplemented by reference TRBV7-9 and TRBJ1-5, the full variable domain reads DTGVSQNPRHKITKRGQNVTFRCDPISEHNRLYWYRQTLGQGPEFLTYFQNEAQLEKSRLLSDRFSAERPKGSFSTLEIQRTEQGDSAMYLCASSYQGRPQHFGDGTRLSIL.

For the CDR3, the DNA is TGTGCCAGCAGTTACGGCAGGGGGCAGAACACTGAAGCTTTCTTT. Residues: CASSYGRGQNTEAFF. The chain recombines TRBV6-6 with TRBJ1-1; 8 nucleotides align to TRBD1. Germline trimming cut 2 bases from V and 1 base from J; bases unmatched to any gene: 3. The CDR3 is made up of 15 amino acids. Germline V gene data show CDR1 as MNHNY and CDR2 as SVGAGI (reference sequence).

V usage is TRBV5-6 and J usage is TRBJ2-3; D is undetermined. Germline-derived CDR1 and CDR2 are SGHDT and YYEEEE. CDR3 length: 12 amino acids. V was cut by 1 base and J by 2 bases, with 2 bases left in between. The CDR3 sequence is CASSLITDTQYF. The CDR3 region has the DNA TGTGCCAGCAGCTTGATCACAGATACGCAGTATTTT.

This clone is a singleton in its sample. The V and J genes are TRBV19 and TRBJ1-5; 7 nucleotides line up with TRBD1. The CDR3 spans 14 residues. Trimming removed 7 bases from V and 11 bases from J; junction bases left unmatched: 14. Germline V gene data show CDR1 as LNHDA and CDR2 as SQIVND (reference sequence). The CDR3 coding sequence is TGTGCCAGTACCCCGGGACAGCTCCTTGGGGCCCAGCATTTT. Amino acids: CASTPGQLLGAQHF.

The V gene is TRBV5-6, the J gene TRBJ2-2, with a tentative D call TRBD1 (6 bases). V lost 0 bases, J lost 0 bases, and 12 bases lay in between. Germline V gene data show CDR1 as SGHDT and CDR2 as YYEEEE. The CDR3 length is 17 residues. The CDR3: CASSLGWDTSNTGELFF. The DNA of the CDR3 is TGTGCCAGCAGCTTGGGGTGGGACACCTCGAACACCGGGGAGCTGTTTTTT.

This clone was counted a few times. The V gene is TRBV19, the J gene TRBJ2-1, with D perhaps matching TRBD1 (6 bases). The CDR3 is made up of 15 amino acids. V was clipped by 5 bases and J by 2 bases, with 13 bases between them. Germline V lookup: CDR1 LNHDA, CDR2 SQIVND (reference sequence). The CDR3 reads CASSPTGQAYNEQFF. In DNA, the CDR3 is TGTGCCAGTAGTCCAACGGGACAAGCCTACAATGAGCAGTTCTTC.

The genes are TRBV11-3 and TRBJ1-1; D gene uncertain. The ends were cut back, 0 bases at V and 7 bases at J, with 6 bases in the middle. This CDR3 contains 12 residues. Germline V CDR1 and CDR2: SGHNT, YENEEA. The CDR3 spells CASSLDFSEAFF. The DNA of the CDR3 is TGTGCCAGCAGCTTAGATTTCAGTGAAGCTTTCTTT.

This clone has only a few counts. The chain couples TRBV2 to TRBJ2-1, with 10 bases matching TRBD2. Germline CDR1 and CDR2: SNHLY and FYNNEI. V gave up 5 bases and J gave up 4 bases; unmatched junction bases: 5. The CDR3 spans 15 residues. This CDR3 reads CASSYGLAEYNEQFF. CDR3 bases: TGTGCCAGCAGTTACGGACTAGCGGAATACAATGAGCAGTTCTTC.

CDR3: CASSWGDSHYGYTF. CDR3 DNA sequence: TGTGCCAGCAGCTGGGGGGACAGCCACTATGGCTACACCTTC. The J gene is TRBJ1-2, the V gene TRBV7-2, with 7 positions matching TRBD1. Germline CDR1 reads SGHTA; CDR2 reads FQGNSA. The CDR3 covers 14 residues. The trim removed 4 bases at V and 3 bases at J, leaving 5 bases unmatched.

The rearrangement joins TRBV15 to TRBJ2-5, with 8 bases aligning to TRBD1. The CDR3 totals 18 residues. Germline V lookup: CDR1 LNHNV, CDR2 YYDKDF (reference sequence). V was clipped by 1 base and J by 5 bases; unmatched bases: 15. The CDR3 region has the DNA TGTGCCACCAGCAGAGTTTGGGCCGGGACAGGTGAAGGGGAGACCCAGTACTTC. This encodes CATSRVWAGTGEGETQYF.

The rearrangement joins TRBV18 to TRBJ2-4; 8 bases are a match to TRBD1. V trimming: 0 bases; J trimming: 0 bases; junction bases outside the gene matches: 4. Germline lookup yields CDR1 KGHSH and CDR2 LQKENI. The CDR3 has 17 amino acids. In DNA, the CDR3 is TGTGCCAGCTCACCACCGGACAGGGCGCTAGCCAAAAACATTCAGTACTTC. Amino acids: CASSPPDRALAKNIQYF.

This clone was seen once. V and J are TRBV4-3 and TRBJ2-1, with 8 positions matching TRBD2. V was clipped by 0 bases and J by 6 bases; unmatched bases: 7. This CDR3 has 16 amino acids. CDR1 and CDR2 from the germline V gene are LGHNA and YSLEER. CDR3 region: CASSQDLSGGVNEQFF. The DNA for the CDR3 is TGCGCCAGCAGCCAAGATTTAAGCGGGGGCGTCAATGAGCAGTTCTTC.

The chain couples TRBV5-1 to TRBJ1-2; D gene ambiguous. Germline values: CDR1 SGHRS, CDR2 YFSETQ. The ends were cut back, 3 bases at V and 5 bases at J, with 8 bases in the middle. The CDR3 spans 12 residues. CDR3 amino acids: CASSSAGYGYTF. As DNA, the CDR3 is TGCGCCAGCAGCTCGGCGGGGTATGGCTACACCTTC.